These 18 T cell receptor beta chains originate from one sample sequenced in a study of CD8 T cells in Susac syndrome (dated by TCRdb to about 2019). Library generation was performed with the immunoSEQ multiplex PCR assay. RNA was extracted using the RNeasy kit, and about 0.45 to 1 ug of the RNA was reverse transcribed with random hexamers. TCRdb trimmed public reads at Q25 via fastp, called clones via MiXCR and kept in-frame beta chains. Rows are unified per CDR3 protein, each entry keeping the most common DNA and genes. The sample yields about 130,000 distinct CDR3 sequences; nearly 95% were counted once. More than 0.095% of the sample rests with the top ten. Sequencing input: CD4+ T cells from PBMCs. These receptor sequences come from a human donor in good health.

The chain couples TRBV11-2 to TRBJ1-1, with 8 bases identical to TRBD1. V was pared by 3 bases and J by 4 bases, with 13 bases of the junction left unmatched. The V gene's germline CDR1 is SGHAT and CDR2 FQNNGV. The CDR3 is 17 amino acids. The CDR3 here is CASSFFPRGRRGTEAFF. As DNA, the CDR3 is TGTGCCAGCAGCTTTTTCCCCAGGGGGCGACGGGGCACTGAAGCTTTCTTT.

V is TRBV2 and J is TRBJ1-1, with TRBD1 as a possible D gene (5 bases). V dropped 5 bases and J dropped 8 bases, with 18 bases sitting between them. This CDR3 contains 14 residues. Germline V lookup: CDR1 SNHLY, CDR2 FYNNEI. The CDR3 loop reads CASSPGLLIGEAFF. CDR3 nucleotide sequence: TGTGCCAGCAGTCCGGGACTACTTATTGGGGAAGCTTTCTTT.

The chain combines TRBV2 with TRBJ1-1; weak D call: TRBD1 (5 bases). V dropped 6 bases and J dropped 7 bases, with 15 bases sitting between them. This CDR3 contains 13 residues. CDR1 SNHLY and CDR2 FYNNEI come from the germline V gene. CDR3: CASSPWGTGEAFF. Here the CDR3 DNA reads TGTGCCAGCAGCCCTTGGGGGACGGGTGAAGCTTTCTTT.

The V and J genes are TRBV3-1 and TRBJ1-2, with D uncertain. CDR1 and CDR2 (germline): LGHDT, YNNKEL (reference sequence). Trimming took 4 bases from V and 3 from J, leaving 12 bases between them. There are 14 residues in the CDR3. Here the CDR3 DNA reads TGTGCCAGCAGCCCAAGAAATTCGGACTATGGCTACACCTTC. Translated: CASSPRNSDYGYTF. The complete variable domain, with remaining parts taken from reference TRBV3-1 and TRBJ1-2, reads DTAVSQTPKYLVTQMGNDKSIKCEQNLGHDTMYWYKQDSKKFLKIMFSYNNKELIINETVPNRFSPKSPDKAHLNLHINSLELGDSAVYFCASSPRNSDYGYTFGSGTRLTVV.

The chain links TRBV18 to TRBJ1-1, with D possibly TRBD1 on 6 matching bases. V was trimmed by 3 bases and J by 5 bases, leaving 19 bases between them. Germline V lookup: CDR1 KGHSH, CDR2 LQKENI. The CDR3 sequence is 16 residues long. The CDR3 spells CASSPNLQGMRTEAFF. CDR3 nucleotide sequence: TGTGCCAGCTCACCGAATTTACAGGGTATGAGGACTGAAGCTTTCTTT.

The V and J genes are TRBV5-6 and TRBJ2-7; 10 bases agree with TRBD2. V was clipped by 3 bases and J by 2 bases; unmatched bases: 8. The CDR3 runs to 16 residues. Germline values: CDR1 SGHDT, CDR2 YYEEEE. CDR3 sequence reads: CASSYRGLAKTYEQYF. CDR3 sequence (DNA): TGTGCCAGCAGCTATAGGGGACTAGCGAAAACCTACGAGCAGTACTTC.

The chain is built from TRBV28 and TRBJ2-7, with 7 bases that match TRBD1. The CDR3 covers 14 residues. The germline V gene encodes CDR1 MDHEN and CDR2 SYDVKM. Unmatched junction bases numbered 11, after V lost 8 bases and J lost 4 bases. The CDR3 loop reads CASSRGGGEYEQYF. The CDR3 bases are TGTGCCAGCTCGAGAGGGGGCGGAGAGTACGAGCAGTACTTC.

V and J are TRBV12-3 or TRBV12-4 and TRBJ1-1; D may be TRBD1 (6 bases). Trimming took off 6 bases at V and 4 bases at J, with 15 bases between the two ends. The CDR3 is 14 residues long. As DNA, the CDR3 is TGTGCCAGCAGCCCCAACACAGGGACCACTGAAGCTTTCTTT. It is translated as CASSPNTGTTEAFF.

This chain joins TRBV2 and TRBJ2-6; perhaps TRBD2 as D (6 bases). V was pared by 6 bases and J by 3 bases, with 18 bases between. Germline CDR1 reads SNHLY; CDR2 reads FYNNEI. This CDR3 has 17 residues. CDR3 loop: CASSGGAGRVGANVLTF. The CDR3 DNA sequence: TGTGCCAGCAGCGGAGGGGCAGGGAGAGTTGGGGCCAACGTCCTGACTTTC.

V and J are TRBV3-1 and TRBJ1-1; no firm D call. Trimming took off 4 bases at V and 7 bases at J, with 13 bases between the two ends. CDR1 and CDR2 from the germline V gene are LGHDT and YNNKEL (reference sequence). The CDR3 spans 13 residues. This CDR3 reads CASSREIIGEAFF. The CDR3 DNA follows: TGTGCCAGCAGCCGCGAGATCATCGGTGAAGCTTTCTTT.

The CDR3 region has the DNA TGTGCCAGCAGCTTTCGGTCGGCAGTCGGCTACACCTTC. Translating it yields CASSFRSAVGYTF. The chain uses TRBV7-9 and TRBJ1-2; D gene unclear. Germline V gene lookup returns CDR1 SEHNR and CDR2 FQNEAQ (reference sequence). Trimming took off 3 bases at V and 8 bases at J, with 13 bases between the two ends. The CDR3 is 13 amino acids.

This chain connects TRBV12-3 or TRBV12-4 to TRBJ2-3, with 9 bases lining up with TRBD1. The V segment lost 2 bases and the J segment 3 bases; nucleotides outside the gene matches: 6. The CDR3 is 16 residues long. The CDR3 DNA is TGTGCCAGCAGTTTATTTGGGACAGGGTCGACAGATACGCAGTATTTT. Its translation: CASSLFGTGSTDTQYF.

The J gene is TRBJ2-3, the V gene TRBV20-1; 8 bases are shared with TRBD1. Germline assignment: CDR1 DFQATT and CDR2 SNEGSKA (reference sequence). The CDR3 runs 18 residues. Unmatched junction bases numbered 15, after V lost 1 base and J lost 3 bases. The CDR3 DNA sequence: TGCAGTGCTAGAGTTAGGGTCCGGACAGGGAAATGGACAGATACGCAGTATTTT. Translation gives CSARVRVRTGKWTDTQYF.

The chain joins TRBV5-1 to TRBJ1-2; 10 bases fit TRBD1. CDR3 length: 14 residues. Germline V gene sequence: CDR1 SGHRS, CDR2 YFSETQ. The V gene end was trimmed by 3 bases and the J gene end by 3 bases; junction bases not matched to a gene: 2. The CDR3 protein is CASSWGTGDYGYTF. The CDR3 DNA reads TGCGCCAGCAGCTGGGGGACAGGGGACTATGGCTACACCTTC.

CDR3 loop: CSARFSGRRNTGELFF. The CDR3 DNA reads TGCAGTGCTAGATTCAGCGGGAGAAGGAACACCGGGGAGCTGTTTTTT. The chain employs TRBV20-1 and TRBJ2-2, with 8 nucleotides matching TRBD2. The junction had 6 bases not matched to a gene; V was cut back by 2 bases and J by 1 base. This CDR3 comprises 16 residues. CDR1 is DFQATT and CDR2 is SNEGSKA in the germline V gene (reference sequence).

The rearrangement uses TRBV5-1 and TRBJ2-1, with a weak D call TRBD1 (6 bases). CDR1 SGHRS and CDR2 YFSETQ come from the germline V gene. CDR3 length equals 13 residues. V lost 4 bases and J 12 bases, leaving 17 bases between the germline ends. For the CDR3, the DNA is TGCGCCAGCAGCACTGGACTCCAGGGGTTGCAGTTCTTC. The encoded protein is CASSTGLQGLQFF. Based on the CDR3 plus reference TRBV5-1 and TRBJ2-1, the full variable domain is KAGVTQTPRYLIKTRGQQVTLSCSPISGHRSVSWYQQTPGQGLQFLFEYFSETQRNKGNFPGRFSGRQFSNSRSEMNVSTLELGDSALYLCASSTGLQGLQFFGPGTRLTVL.

The V call is TRBV30, the J call TRBJ2-2; 8 bases map to TRBD2. The ends lost 4 bases at V and 2 bases at J; junction bases unmatched: 3. CDR3 length: 14 residues. Germline V gene data show CDR1 as GTSNPN and CDR2 as SVGIG (reference sequence). The CDR3 protein is CAWKLAGNTGELFF. As DNA, the CDR3 is TGTGCCTGGAAGTTAGCGGGAAACACCGGGGAGCTGTTTTTT.

The chain combines TRBV9 with TRBJ1-2; possibly TRBD1 for D (5 bases). Trimming removed 0 bases from V and 7 bases from J, with 16 bases in between. CDR3 size: 15 residues. Germline lookup yields CDR1 SGDLS and CDR2 YYNGEE. The CDR3 sequence is CASSVDPQGEVGYTF. For the CDR3, the DNA is TGTGCCAGCAGCGTAGACCCCCAGGGCGAGGTTGGCTACACCTTC.